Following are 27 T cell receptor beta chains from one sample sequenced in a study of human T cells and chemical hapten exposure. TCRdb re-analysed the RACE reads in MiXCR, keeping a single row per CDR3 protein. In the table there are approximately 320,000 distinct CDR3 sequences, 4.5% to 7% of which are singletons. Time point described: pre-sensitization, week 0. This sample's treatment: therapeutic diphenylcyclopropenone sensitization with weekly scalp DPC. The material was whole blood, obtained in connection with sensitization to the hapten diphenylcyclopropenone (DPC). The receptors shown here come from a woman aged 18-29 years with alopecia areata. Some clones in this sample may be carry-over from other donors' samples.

CDR3 sequence (DNA): TGTGCCAGCAGCGTAGGTGGGACTAGCGGGGGGCAAGCCGAGCAGTACTTC. Translating it yields CASSVGGTSGGQAEQYF. The chain employs TRBV9 and TRBJ2-7, with 15 positions matching TRBD2. Per the germline V gene, CDR1 is SGDLS and CDR2 is YYNGEE. The CDR3 sequence is 17 residues long. J gave up 6 bases and V 0 bases, and 7 bases lay outside the gene matches.

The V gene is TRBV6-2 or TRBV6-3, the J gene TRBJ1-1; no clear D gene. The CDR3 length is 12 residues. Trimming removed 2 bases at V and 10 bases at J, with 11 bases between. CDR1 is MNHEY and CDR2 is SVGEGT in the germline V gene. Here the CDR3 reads CASSYPTMGAFF. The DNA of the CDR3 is TGTGCCAGCAGTTACCCCACAATGGGAGCTTTCTTT.

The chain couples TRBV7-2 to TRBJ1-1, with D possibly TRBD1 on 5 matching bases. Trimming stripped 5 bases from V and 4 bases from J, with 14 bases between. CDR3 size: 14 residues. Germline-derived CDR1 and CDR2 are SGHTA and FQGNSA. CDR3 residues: CASSKLQGATEAFF. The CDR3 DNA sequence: TGTGCCAGCAGCAAACTCCAGGGTGCCACTGAAGCTTTCTTT.

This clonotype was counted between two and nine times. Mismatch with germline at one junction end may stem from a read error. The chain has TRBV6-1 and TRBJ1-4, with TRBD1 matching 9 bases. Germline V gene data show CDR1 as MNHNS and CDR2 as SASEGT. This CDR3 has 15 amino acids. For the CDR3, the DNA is TGTGCCAGCAGGGAAGAACAGGGGGCACAGGAAAAACTGTTTTTT. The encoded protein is CASREEQGAQEKLFF.

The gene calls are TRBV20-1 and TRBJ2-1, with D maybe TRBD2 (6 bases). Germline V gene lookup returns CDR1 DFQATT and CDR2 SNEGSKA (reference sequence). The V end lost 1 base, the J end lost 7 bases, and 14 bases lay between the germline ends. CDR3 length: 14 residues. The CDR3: CSARVAGNQNEQFF. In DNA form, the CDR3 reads TGCAGTGCTAGAGTTGCGGGGAACCAAAATGAGCAGTTCTTC.

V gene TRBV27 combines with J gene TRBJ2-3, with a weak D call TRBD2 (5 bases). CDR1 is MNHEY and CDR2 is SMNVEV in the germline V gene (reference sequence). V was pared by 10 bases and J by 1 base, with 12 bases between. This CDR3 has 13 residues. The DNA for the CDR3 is TGTGCCACCTGGGCGGGCGGCACAGATACGCAGTATTTT. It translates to CATWAGGTDTQYF.

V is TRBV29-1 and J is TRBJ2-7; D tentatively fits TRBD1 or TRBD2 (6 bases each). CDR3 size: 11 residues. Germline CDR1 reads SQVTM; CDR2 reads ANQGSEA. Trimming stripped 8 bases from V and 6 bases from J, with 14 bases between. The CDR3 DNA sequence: TGCAGCACTCGACAGGAGGGCGAGCAGTACTTC. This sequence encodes CSTRQEGEQYF.

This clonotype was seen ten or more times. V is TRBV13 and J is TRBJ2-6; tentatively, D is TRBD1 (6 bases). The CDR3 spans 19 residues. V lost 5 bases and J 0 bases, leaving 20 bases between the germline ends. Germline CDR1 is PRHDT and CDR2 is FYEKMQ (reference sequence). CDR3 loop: CASSQARQAANSGANVLTF. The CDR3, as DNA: TGTGCCAGCAGCCAGGCCCGACAGGCCGCAAACTCTGGGGCCAACGTCCTGACTTTC.

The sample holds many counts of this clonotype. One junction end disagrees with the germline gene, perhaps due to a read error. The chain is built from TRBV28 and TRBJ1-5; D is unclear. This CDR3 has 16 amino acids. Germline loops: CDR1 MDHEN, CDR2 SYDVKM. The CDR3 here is CASSLPAGYSDQPQHF. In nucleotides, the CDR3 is TGTGCCAGCAGTCTCCCCGCAGGTTATAGCGATCAGCCCCAGCATTTT.

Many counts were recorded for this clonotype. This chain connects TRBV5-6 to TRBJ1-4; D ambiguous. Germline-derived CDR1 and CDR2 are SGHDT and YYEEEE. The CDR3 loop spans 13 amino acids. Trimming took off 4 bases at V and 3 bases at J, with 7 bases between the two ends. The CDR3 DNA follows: TGTGCCAGCAGCGTGAGGGCTAATGAAAAACTGTTTTTT. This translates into CASSVRANEKLFF.

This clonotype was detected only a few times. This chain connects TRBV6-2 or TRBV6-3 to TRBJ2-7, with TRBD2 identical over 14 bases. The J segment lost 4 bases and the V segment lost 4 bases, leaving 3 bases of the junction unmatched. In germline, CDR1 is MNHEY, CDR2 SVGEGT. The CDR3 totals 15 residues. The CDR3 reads CASSSGLAGGYEQYF. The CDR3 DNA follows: TGTGCCAGCAGTTCCGGACTAGCGGGGGGTTACGAGCAGTACTTC.

Here the CDR3 reads CASSQVYGGANGELFF. Here the CDR3 DNA reads TGCGCCAGCAGCCAAGTTTACGGGGGGGCCAACGGGGAGCTGTTTTTT. V is TRBV4-3 and J is TRBJ2-2, with 8 bases fitting TRBD2. Per germline, CDR1 LGHNA and CDR2 YSLEER. With 1 base clipped from V and 7 bases from J, the junction kept 8 bases outside the gene matches. The CDR3 length is 16 residues.

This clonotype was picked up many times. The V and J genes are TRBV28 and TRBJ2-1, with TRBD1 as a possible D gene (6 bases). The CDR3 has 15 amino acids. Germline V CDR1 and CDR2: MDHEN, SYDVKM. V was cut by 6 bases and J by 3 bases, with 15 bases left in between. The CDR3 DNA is TGTGCCAGCAGAACTGGGGGCGGTATCTACAATGAGCAGTTCTTC. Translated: CASRTGGGIYNEQFF.

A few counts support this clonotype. The DNA for the CDR3 is TGCAGCGTTCTGGACAGGGGGAATGAAAAACTGTTTTTT. Its protein is CSVLDRGNEKLFF. The chain uses TRBV29-1 and TRBJ1-4, with 10 bases aligning to TRBD1. The germline V gene encodes CDR1 SQVTM and CDR2 ANQGSEA. The J segment lost 5 bases and the V segment lost 5 bases, leaving 2 bases of the junction unmatched. CDR3 length equals 13 residues.

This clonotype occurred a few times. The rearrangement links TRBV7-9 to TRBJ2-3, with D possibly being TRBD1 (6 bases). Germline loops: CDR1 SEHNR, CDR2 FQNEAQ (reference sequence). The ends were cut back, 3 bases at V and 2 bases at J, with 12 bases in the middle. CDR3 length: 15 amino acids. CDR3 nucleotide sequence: TGTGCCAGCAGCTTGGGGGACACCTACACAGATACGCAGTATTTT. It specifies CASSLGDTYTDTQYF.

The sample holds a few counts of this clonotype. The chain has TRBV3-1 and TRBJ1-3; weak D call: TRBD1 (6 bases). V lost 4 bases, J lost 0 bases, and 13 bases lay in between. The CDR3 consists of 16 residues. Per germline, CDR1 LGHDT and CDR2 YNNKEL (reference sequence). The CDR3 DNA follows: TGTGCCAGCAGCCGGGACAACAGCTACTCTGGAAACACCATATATTTT. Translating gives CASSRDNSYSGNTIYF.

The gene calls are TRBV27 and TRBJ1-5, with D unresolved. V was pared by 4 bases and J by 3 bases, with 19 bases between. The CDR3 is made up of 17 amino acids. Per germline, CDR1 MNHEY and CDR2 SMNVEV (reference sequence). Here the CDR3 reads CASSSSAPRLVNQPQHF. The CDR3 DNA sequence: TGTGCCAGCAGTTCGAGTGCCCCCCGGTTGGTCAATCAGCCCCAGCATTTT.

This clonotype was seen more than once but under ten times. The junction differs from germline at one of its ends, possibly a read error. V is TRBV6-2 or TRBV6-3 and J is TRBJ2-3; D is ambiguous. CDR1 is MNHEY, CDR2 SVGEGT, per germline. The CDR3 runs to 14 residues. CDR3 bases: TGTGCCAGCAGTGACTCGGCCATCACAGATACGCAGTATTTT. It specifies CASSDSAITDTQYF.

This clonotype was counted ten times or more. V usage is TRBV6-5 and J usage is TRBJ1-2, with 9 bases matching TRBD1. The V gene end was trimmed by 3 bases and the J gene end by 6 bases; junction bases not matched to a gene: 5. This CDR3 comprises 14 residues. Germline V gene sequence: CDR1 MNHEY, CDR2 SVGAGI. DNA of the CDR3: TGTGCCAGCAGTTATGGCCGGGACAGGGATGGCTACACCTTC. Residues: CASSYGRDRDGYTF.

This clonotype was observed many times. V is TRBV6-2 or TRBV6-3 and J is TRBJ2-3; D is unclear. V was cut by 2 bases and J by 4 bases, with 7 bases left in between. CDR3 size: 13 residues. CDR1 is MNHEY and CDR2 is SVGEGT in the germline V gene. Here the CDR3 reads CASSYGRPDTQYF. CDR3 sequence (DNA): TGTGCCAGCAGTTACGGTCGGCCAGATACGCAGTATTTT.

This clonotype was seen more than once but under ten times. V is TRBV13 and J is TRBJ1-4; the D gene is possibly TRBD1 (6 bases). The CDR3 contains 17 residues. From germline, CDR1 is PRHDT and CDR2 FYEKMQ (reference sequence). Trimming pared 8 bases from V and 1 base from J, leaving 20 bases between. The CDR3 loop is CASGDNGGGITNEKLFF. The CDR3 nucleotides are TGTGCCAGCGGGGATAACGGAGGGGGAATAACTAATGAAAAACTGTTTTTT. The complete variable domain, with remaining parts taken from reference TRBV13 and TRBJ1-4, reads AAGVIQSPRHLIKEKRETATLKCYPIPRHDTVYWYQQGPGQDPQFLISFYEKMQSDKGSIPDRFSAQQFSDYHSELNMSSLELGDSALYFCASGDNGGGITNEKLFFGSGTQLSVL.

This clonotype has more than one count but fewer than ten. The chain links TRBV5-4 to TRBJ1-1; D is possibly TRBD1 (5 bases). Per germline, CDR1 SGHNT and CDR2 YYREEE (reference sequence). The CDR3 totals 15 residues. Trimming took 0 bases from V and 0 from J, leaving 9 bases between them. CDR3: CASSLEGLLNTEAFF. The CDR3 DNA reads TGTGCCAGCAGCTTGGAGGGACTCTTGAACACTGAAGCTTTCTTT.

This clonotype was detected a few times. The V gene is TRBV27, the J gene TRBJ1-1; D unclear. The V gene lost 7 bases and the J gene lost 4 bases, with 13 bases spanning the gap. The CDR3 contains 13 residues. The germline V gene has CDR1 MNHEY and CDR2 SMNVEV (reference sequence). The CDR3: CASTRGSSTEAFF. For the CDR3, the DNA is TGTGCCAGCACCCGAGGGTCCTCCACTGAAGCTTTCTTT.

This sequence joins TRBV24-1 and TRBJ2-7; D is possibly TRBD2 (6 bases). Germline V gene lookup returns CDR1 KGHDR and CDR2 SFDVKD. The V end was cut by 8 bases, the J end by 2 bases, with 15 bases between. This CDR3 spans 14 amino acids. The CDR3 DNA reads TGTGCCACCATGGAGGGGCCCCCGACCTACGAGCAGTACTTC. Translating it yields CATMEGPPTYEQYF.

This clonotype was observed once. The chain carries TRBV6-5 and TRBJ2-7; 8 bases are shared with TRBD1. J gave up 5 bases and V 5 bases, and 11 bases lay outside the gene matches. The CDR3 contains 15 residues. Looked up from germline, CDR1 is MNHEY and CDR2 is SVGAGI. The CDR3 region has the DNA TGTGCCAGCAGTGTTCTGACAGGGGTCCGGGACGAGCAGTACTTC. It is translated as CASSVLTGVRDEQYF.

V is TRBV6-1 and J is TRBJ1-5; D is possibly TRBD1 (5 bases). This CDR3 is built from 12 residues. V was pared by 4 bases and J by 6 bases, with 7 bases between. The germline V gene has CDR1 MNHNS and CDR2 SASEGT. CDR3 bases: TGTGCCAGCAGTGTAGGGGCTCAGCCCCAGCATTTT. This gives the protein CASSVGAQPQHF.

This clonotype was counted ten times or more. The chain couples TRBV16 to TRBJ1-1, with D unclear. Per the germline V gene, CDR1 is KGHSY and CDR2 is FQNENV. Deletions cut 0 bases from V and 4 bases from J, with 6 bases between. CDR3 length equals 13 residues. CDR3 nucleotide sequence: TGTGCCAGCAGCCAATCCTTGAGCACTGAAGCTTTCTTT. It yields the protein CASSQSLSTEAFF.